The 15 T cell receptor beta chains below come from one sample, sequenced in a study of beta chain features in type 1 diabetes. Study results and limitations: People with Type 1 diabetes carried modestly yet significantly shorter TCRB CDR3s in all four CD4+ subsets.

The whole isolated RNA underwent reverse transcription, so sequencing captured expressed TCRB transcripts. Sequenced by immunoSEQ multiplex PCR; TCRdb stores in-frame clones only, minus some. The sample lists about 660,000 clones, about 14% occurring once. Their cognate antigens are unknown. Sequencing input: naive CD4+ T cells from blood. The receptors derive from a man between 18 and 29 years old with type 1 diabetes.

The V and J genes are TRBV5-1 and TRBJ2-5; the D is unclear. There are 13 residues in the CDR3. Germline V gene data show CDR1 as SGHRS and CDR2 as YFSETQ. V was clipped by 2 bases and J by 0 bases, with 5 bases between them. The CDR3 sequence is CASSFGYQETQYF. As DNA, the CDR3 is TGCGCCAGCAGCTTCGGATACCAAGAGACCCAGTACTTC.

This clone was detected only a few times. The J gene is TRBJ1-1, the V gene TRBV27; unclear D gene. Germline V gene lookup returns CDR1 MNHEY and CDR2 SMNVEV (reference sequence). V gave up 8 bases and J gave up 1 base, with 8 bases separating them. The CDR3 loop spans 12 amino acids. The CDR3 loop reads CASGTENTEAFF. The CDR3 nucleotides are TGTGCCAGCGGAACAGAGAACACTGAAGCTTTCTTT.

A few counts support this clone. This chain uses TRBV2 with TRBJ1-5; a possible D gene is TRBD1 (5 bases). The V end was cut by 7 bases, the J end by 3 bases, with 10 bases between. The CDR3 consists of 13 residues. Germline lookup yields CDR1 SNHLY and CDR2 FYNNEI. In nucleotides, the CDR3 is TGTGCCAGCACAGGGCAGCTCAATCAGCCCCAGCATTTT. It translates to CASTGQLNQPQHF.

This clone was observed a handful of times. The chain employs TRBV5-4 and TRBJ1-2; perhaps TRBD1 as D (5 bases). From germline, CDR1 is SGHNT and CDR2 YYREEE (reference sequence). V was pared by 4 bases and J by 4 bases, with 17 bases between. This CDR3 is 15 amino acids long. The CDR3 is CASSPRDRISYGYTF. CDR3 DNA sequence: TGTGCCAGCAGCCCTAGGGACCGAATCTCCTATGGCTACACCTTC.

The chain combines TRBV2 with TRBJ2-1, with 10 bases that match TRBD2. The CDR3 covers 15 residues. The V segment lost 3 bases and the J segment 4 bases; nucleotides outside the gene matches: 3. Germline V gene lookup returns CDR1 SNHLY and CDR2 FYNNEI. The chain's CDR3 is CASSELAGEYNEQFF. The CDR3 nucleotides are TGTGCCAGCAGTGAGCTAGCGGGGGAATACAATGAGCAGTTCTTC.

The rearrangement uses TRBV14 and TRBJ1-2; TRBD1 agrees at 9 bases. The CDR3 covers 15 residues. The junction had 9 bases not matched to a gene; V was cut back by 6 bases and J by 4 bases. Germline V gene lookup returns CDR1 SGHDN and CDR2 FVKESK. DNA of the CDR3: TGTGCCAGCAGTCAAACAGGGGGCAGTAGCTATGGCTACACCTTC. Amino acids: CASSQTGGSSYGYTF.

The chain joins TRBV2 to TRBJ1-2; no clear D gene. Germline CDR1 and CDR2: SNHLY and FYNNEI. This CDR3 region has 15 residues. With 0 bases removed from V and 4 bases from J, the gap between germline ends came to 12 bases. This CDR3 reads CASSEASPESYGYTF. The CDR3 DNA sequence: TGTGCCAGCAGTGAAGCAAGCCCGGAGAGCTATGGCTACACCTTC.

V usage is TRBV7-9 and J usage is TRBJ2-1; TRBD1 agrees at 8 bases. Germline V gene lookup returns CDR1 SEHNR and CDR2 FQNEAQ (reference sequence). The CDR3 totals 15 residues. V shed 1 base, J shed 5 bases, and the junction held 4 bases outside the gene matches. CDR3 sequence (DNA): TGTGCCAGCAGCTTAGGGGGGACAGGTAACAATGAGCAGTTCTTC. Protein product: CASSLGGTGNNEQFF.

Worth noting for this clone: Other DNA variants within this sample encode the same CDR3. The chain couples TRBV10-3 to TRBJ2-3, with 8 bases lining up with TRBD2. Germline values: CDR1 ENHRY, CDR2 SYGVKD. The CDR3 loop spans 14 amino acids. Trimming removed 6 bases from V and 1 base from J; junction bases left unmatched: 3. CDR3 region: CAIRTGGGTDTQYF. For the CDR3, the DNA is TGTGCCATCAGGACGGGAGGGGGCACAGATACGCAGTATTTT.

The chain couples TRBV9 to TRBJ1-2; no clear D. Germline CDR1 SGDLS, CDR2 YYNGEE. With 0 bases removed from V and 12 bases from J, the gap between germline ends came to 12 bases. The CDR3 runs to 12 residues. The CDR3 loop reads CASSVGGRSNTF. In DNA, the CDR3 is TGTGCCAGCAGCGTAGGTGGCAGGAGCAACACCTTC.

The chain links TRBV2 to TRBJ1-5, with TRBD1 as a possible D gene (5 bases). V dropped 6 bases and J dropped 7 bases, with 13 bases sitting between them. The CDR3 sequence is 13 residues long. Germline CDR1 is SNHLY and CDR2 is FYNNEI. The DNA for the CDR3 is TGTGCCAGCAGCGGCAGGGTTAACCAGCCCCAGCATTTT. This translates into CASSGRVNQPQHF.

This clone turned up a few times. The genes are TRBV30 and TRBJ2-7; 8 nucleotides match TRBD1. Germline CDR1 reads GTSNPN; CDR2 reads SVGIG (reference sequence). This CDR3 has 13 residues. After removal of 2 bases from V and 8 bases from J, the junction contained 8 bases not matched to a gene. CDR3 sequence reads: CAWSLPGQEKQYF. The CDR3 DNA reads TGTGCCTGGAGTCTACCGGGACAGGAGAAGCAGTACTTC.

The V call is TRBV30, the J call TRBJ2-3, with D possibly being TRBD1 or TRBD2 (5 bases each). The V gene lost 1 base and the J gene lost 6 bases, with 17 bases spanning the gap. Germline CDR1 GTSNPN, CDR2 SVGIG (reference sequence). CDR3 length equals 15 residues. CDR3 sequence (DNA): TGTGCCTGGAGTGGCAGTCTTGGGGGACCTGATACGCAGTATTTT. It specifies CAWSGSLGGPDTQYF.

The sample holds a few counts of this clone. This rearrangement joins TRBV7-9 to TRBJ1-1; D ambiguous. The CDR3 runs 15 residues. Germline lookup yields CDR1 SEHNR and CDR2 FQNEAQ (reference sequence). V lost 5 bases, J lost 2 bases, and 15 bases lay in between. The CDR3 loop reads CASSPRYFLNTEAFF. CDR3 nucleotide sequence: TGTGCCAGCAGCCCAAGATACTTCCTCAACACTGAAGCTTTCTTT.

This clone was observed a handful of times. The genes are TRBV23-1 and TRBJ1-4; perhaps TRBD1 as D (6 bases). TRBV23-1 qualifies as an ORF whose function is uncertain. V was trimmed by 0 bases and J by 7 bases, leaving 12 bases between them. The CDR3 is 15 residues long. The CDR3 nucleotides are TGCGCCAGCAGTCAATCTTCAGGGGCAAGTGAAAAACTGTTTTTT. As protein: CASSQSSGASEKLFF.